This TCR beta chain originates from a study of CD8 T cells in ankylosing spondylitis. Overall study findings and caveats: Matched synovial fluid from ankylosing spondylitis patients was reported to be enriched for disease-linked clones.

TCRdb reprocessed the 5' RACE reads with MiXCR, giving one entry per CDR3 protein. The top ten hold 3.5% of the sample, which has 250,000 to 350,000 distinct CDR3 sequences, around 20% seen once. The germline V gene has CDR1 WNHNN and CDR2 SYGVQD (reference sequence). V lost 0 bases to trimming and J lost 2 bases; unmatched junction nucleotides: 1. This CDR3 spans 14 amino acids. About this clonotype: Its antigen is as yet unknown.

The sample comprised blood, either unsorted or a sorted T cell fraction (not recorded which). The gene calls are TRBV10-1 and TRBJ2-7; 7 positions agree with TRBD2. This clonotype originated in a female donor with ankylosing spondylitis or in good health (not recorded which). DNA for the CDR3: TGCGCCAGCAGTGAGTCGCGGGAGACCTACGAGCAGTACTTC. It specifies CASSESRETYEQYF.